Shown below are 4 T cell receptor beta chains from a single sample sequenced in a study of control samples from healthy donors and cancer patients (TCRdb year 2020). The protocol used for the library was the immunoSEQ multiplex PCR assay. Here the immuneACCESS table is served through TCRdb, limited to in-frame sequences with V and J called. Missing clones are a known gap in these copies; in checked studies unresolved V genes cover under half, and the rest lacks a known reason. The sample has approximately 90,000 clones on record, roughly nine tenths of them singletons. The top ten hold approximately 15% of the sample. Specimen: blood. Every receptor here comes from a woman in her 70s in good health.

This chain links TRBV18 with TRBJ2-3; 12 bases agree with TRBD1. The CDR3 runs to 18 residues. The V and J ends lost 6 bases and 5 bases, in that order; junction bases with no gene match: 15. Germline V gene sequence: CDR1 KGHSH, CDR2 LQKENI. CDR3 region: CASSAGPGQGAKGDTQYF. In DNA, the CDR3 is TGTGCCAGCTCGGCGGGTCCGGGACAGGGGGCGAAAGGAGATACGCAGTATTTT.

J is TRBJ1-1 and V is TRBV3-1 (or the pseudogene TRBV3-2), with 8 bases lining up with TRBD1. The germline gives CDR1 LGHDT, CDR2 YNNKEL (reference sequence). V shed 10 bases, J shed 4 bases, and the junction held 11 bases outside the gene matches. The CDR3 totals 14 residues. This CDR3 reads CATAGQGAGTEAFF. The CDR3, as DNA: TGTGCCACCGCGGGGCAGGGGGCGGGCACTGAAGCTTTCTTT.

This chain links TRBV2 with TRBJ1-2; TRBD1 is a possible D gene (5 bases). Per germline, CDR1 SNHLY and CDR2 FYNNEI. Trimming removed 1 base at V and 2 bases at J, with 8 bases between. The CDR3 has 14 residues. The CDR3 protein is CASSEGAGNYGYTF. As DNA, the CDR3 is TGTGCCAGCAGTGAAGGGGCAGGGAACTATGGCTACACCTTC.

This clone was found a few times. The chain uses TRBV7-9 and TRBJ1-2, with D unresolved. The CDR3 contains 16 residues. Per germline, CDR1 SEHNR and CDR2 FQNEAQ (reference sequence). The V and J ends lost 5 bases and 4 bases respectively, with 20 bases between them. Written as DNA, the CDR3 is TGTGCCAGCAGCATCGGACGACCCTCGTGGCTCTATGGCTACACCTTC. Its translation: CASSIGRPSWLYGYTF.